This passage covers 13 T cell receptor beta chains from one sample sequenced in a study of T cell responses to AZD1222 COVID-19 vaccine. Some clones are missing from TCRdb's copy, which holds only in-frame ones; the method was immunoSEQ multiplex PCR. The profile covers approximately 120,000 clones, with around nine tenths appearing a single time and approximately 30% taken by the ten largest. The sample here was peripheral blood, taken on day 0 of AZD1222 vaccination. The receptors stem from an adult in good health.

This sequence joins TRBV2 and TRBJ1-2; D is ambiguous. Trimming removed 6 bases at V and 2 bases at J, with 7 bases between. CDR1 is SNHLY and CDR2 is FYNNEI in the germline V gene. The CDR3 extends over 12 amino acids. The CDR3 spells CASSPQNYGYTF. CDR3 DNA: TGTGCCAGCAGCCCCCAGAACTATGGCTACACCTTC.

The V gene is TRBV7-2, the J gene TRBJ1-6; 7 positions agree with TRBD1. This CDR3 spans 14 amino acids. V trimming: 5 bases; J trimming: 8 bases; junction bases outside the gene matches: 6. CDR1 is SGHTA, CDR2 FQGNSA, per germline. CDR3 protein: CASSHGTEYSPLHF. The CDR3 nucleotides read TGTGCCAGCAGCCATGGGACAGAATATTCACCCCTCCACTTT.

The chain carries TRBV18 and TRBJ2-6, with unresolved D. Germline V CDR1 and CDR2: KGHSH, LQKENI. This CDR3 is built from 16 residues. V lost 2 bases, J lost 0 bases, and 8 bases lay in between. The CDR3 DNA is TGTGCCAGCTCACCAGGCTCGATCTCTGGGGCCAACGTCCTGACTTTC. Amino acids: CASSPGSISGANVLTF.

This chain joins TRBV7-3 and TRBJ2-2; D unresolved. The CDR3 length is 14 residues. The V gene's germline CDR1 is SGHTA and CDR2 FQGTGA. Trimming took off 5 bases at V and 4 bases at J, with 11 bases between the two ends. CDR3 nucleotide sequence: TGTGCCAGCAGCACGCGGACCATCACCGGGGAGCTGTTTTTT. Protein sequence: CASSTRTITGELFF.

This clone has just one count. The rearrangement links TRBV27 to TRBJ1-6, with a weak D call TRBD1 (6 bases). The CDR3 runs 16 residues. V was clipped by 0 bases and J by 6 bases, with 12 bases between them. CDR1 and CDR2 from the germline V gene are MNHEY and SMNVEV (reference sequence). The CDR3 spells CASSLSTTGSNSPLHF. Written as DNA, the CDR3 is TGTGCCAGCAGTTTATCGACTACAGGGTCTAATTCACCCCTCCACTTT.

The chain uses TRBV2 and TRBJ1-6, with no clear D. The V gene's germline CDR1 is SNHLY and CDR2 FYNNEI. V dropped 1 base and J dropped 0 bases, with 10 bases sitting between them. The CDR3 is made up of 17 amino acids. The DNA for the CDR3 is TGTGCCAGCAGTGAAGACGGAGCTAGCTCCTATAATTCACCCCTCCACTTT. Amino acids: CASSEDGASSYNSPLHF.

The chain combines TRBV7-9 with TRBJ2-5; D is possibly TRBD1 or TRBD2 (5 bases each). This CDR3 has 14 residues. The V end was cut by 3 bases, the J end by 5 bases, with 13 bases between. Looked up from germline, CDR1 is SEHNR and CDR2 is FQNEAQ (reference sequence). CDR3 protein: CASSFGGGLETQYF. The CDR3 nucleotides read TGTGCCAGCAGCTTTGGTGGGGGTTTGGAGACCCAGTACTTC.

The chain combines TRBV6-5 with TRBJ1-4; 8 bases are a match to TRBD1. With V trimmed by 6 bases and J by 7 bases, 7 bases remained unmatched. Germline V gene sequence: CDR1 MNHEY, CDR2 SVGAGI. The CDR3 consists of 14 residues. CDR3 sequence reads: CASSLQGGGEKLFF. The CDR3, as DNA: TGTGCCAGCAGCCTACAGGGGGGTGGTGAAAAACTGTTTTTT.

This sequence joins TRBV4-1 and TRBJ2-3; 7 bases match TRBD2. The germline CDR1 and CDR2 sequences are MGHRA and YSYEKL. This CDR3 region has 15 residues. The V segment lost 1 base and the J segment 1 base; nucleotides outside the gene matches: 2. CDR3 in amino acids: CASSQVAGGTDTQYF. In nucleotides, the CDR3 is TGCGCCAGCAGCCAAGTTGCGGGGGGCACAGATACGCAGTATTTT.

This clone came up once. V usage is TRBV27 and J usage is TRBJ1-5, with D unclear. V dropped 6 bases and J dropped 0 bases, with 9 bases sitting between them. The germline V gene encodes CDR1 MNHEY and CDR2 SMNVEV (reference sequence). The CDR3 contains 14 residues. The CDR3 spells CASRSQYSNQPQHF. The CDR3 coding sequence is TGTGCCAGCAGGAGTCAATATAGCAATCAGCCCCAGCATTTT.

CDR3 loop: CASSFIAKQGDGYTF. CDR3 DNA: TGTGCCAGCAGTTTCATAGCTAAACAGGGAGACGGCTACACCTTC. This chain joins TRBV6-5 and TRBJ1-2, with D maybe TRBD1 (6 bases). The CDR3 spans 15 residues. Between the trimmed V and J ends, which lost 4 bases and 8 bases, there was a span of 20 bases. CDR1 MNHEY and CDR2 SVGAGI come from the germline V gene.

CDR3 coding DNA: TGTGCCTGGAGTCCCACTAGCGGAGAGACCCAGTACTTC. Translating gives CAWSPTSGETQYF. The V gene is TRBV30, the J gene TRBJ2-5, with 8 bases identical to TRBD2. Trimming at V came to 2 bases and at J to 4 bases, leaving 3 bases not matched to a gene. This CDR3 comprises 13 residues. CDR1 is GTSNPN and CDR2 is SVGIG in the germline V gene (reference sequence).

The chain joins TRBV3-1 (or the pseudogene TRBV3-2) to TRBJ1-4, with 7 bases that match TRBD1. The V segment lost 1 base and the J segment 0 bases; nucleotides outside the gene matches: 5. This CDR3 is 17 amino acids long. Germline CDR1 LGHDT, CDR2 YNNKEL (reference sequence). The CDR3 DNA reads TGTGCCAGCAGCCAAGGGGGGGACAGCTCAACTAATGAAAAACTGTTTTTT. Protein product: CASSQGGDSSTNEKLFF.